This TCR beta chain derives from a study of T cells after yellow fever vaccination. Findings of the study overall: Re-detected after boosting: most primary clones, about 96% of CD4 and about 89% of CD8. Weaker, the secondary response peaked sooner, at day 5 versus 15. Shared CD4/CD8 clonotypes were a small share, likely from convergent recombination.

The CDR3 sequence is 12 residues long. Trimming removed 5 bases at V and 0 bases at J, with 5 bases between. Germline V gives CDR1 LNHNV, CDR2 YYDKDF (reference sequence). 5'RACE template switching produced TCR cDNA carrying a universal primer site and UMIs. TCRdb re-analysed the 5' RACE reads in MiXCR, keeping a single row per CDR3 protein. The data contain about 630,000 distinct CDR3 sequences, 9% to 15% of them singletons. This clonotype was recorded a few times. The antigen is not known. Sequences were derived from PBMCs, sampled on the day of the yellow fever booster vaccination. The chain employs TRBV15 and TRBJ2-7, with D perhaps assigned TRBD1 or TRBD2 (5 bases each). The TCR sequence derives from a young man who received the YFV17D yellow fever vaccine. CDR3 sequence (DNA): TGTGCCACCAGCGGGGGCTCCTACGAGCAGTACTTC. Translating it yields CATSGGSYEQYF.